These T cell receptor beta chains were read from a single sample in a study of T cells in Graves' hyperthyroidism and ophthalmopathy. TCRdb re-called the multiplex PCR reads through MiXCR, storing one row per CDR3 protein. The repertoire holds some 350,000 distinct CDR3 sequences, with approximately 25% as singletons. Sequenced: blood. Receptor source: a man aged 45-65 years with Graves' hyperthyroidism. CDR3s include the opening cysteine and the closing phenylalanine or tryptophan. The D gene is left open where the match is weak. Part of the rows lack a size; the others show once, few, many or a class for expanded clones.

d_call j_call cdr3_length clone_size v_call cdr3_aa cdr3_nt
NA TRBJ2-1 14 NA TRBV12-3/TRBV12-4 CASNLGVRYNEQFF TGTGCCAGCAACTTAGGGGTGAGGTACAATGAGCAGTTCTTC
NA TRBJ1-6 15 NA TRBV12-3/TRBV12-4 CASSYGGGRISPLHF TGTGCCAGCAGTTATGGGGGGGGGCGCATTTCACCCCTCCACTTT
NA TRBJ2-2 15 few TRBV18 CASSQRLDTTGELFF TGTGCCAGCTCACAGAGACTAGATACCACCGGGGAGCTGTTTTTT
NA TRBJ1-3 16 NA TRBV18 CASSPKPRDSGNTIYF TGTGCCAGCTCACCAAAGCCCCGGGACTCTGGAAACACCATATATTTT
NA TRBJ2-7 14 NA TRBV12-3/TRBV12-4 CASSLTPRSYEQYF TGTGCCAGCAGTTTAACCCCACGGAGCTACGAGCAGTACTTC
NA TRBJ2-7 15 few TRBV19 CASSPGDSPAYEQYF TGTGCCAGTAGTCCGGGGGACAGTCCGGCCTACGAGCAGTACTTC
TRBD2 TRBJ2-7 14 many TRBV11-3 CASRTSASLDEQYF TGTGCCAGCAGAACTAGCGCCTCATTAGACGAGCAGTACTTC
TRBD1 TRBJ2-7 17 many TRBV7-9 CASSPLTFGQVFYEQYF TGTGCCAGCAGCCCTCTTACTTTTGGACAGGTTTTCTACGAGCAGTACTTC
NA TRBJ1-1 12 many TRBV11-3 CASSRPNTEAFF TGTGCCAGCAGCCGCCCGAACACTGAAGCTTTCTTT
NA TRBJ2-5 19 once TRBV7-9 CASSPNLPSSGGPQETQYF TGTGCCAGCAGCCCTAACTTGCCATCTAGTGGAGGGCCCCAAGAGACCCAGTACTTC
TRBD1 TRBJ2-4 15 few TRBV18 CASSGQGVSKNIQYF TGTGCCAGCTCGGGACAGGGGGTGTCCAAAAACATTCAGTACTTC
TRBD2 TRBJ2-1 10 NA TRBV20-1 CSASGREQFF TGCAGTGCTAGCGGGAGGGAGCAGTTCTTC
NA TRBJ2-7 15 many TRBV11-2 CASSPPAGLVGEQYF TGTGCCAGCAGCCCCCCTGCGGGTTTAGTTGGGGAGCAGTACTTC
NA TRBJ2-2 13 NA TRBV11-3 CASSLGRGGELFF TGTGCCAGCAGCCTAGGTCGAGGCGGGGAGCTGTTTTTT
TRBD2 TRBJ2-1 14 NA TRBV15 CATIGTSGSHEQFF TGTGCCACCATTGGGACTAGCGGGAGTCATGAGCAGTTCTTC
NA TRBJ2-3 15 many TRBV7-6 CASSLEMLRTDTQYF TGTGCCAGCAGCTTAGAAATGCTCCGGACAGATACGCAGTATTTT
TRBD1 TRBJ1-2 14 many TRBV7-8 CASSPRDSSYGYTF TGTGCCAGCAGCCCTCGGGACAGCTCCTATGGCTACACCTTC
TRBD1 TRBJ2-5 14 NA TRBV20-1 CSSIGTGGRETQYF TGCAGTTCAATTGGGACAGGGGGCCGGGAGACCCAGTACTTC
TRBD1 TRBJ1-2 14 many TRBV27 CASSWNRGRGGYTF TGTGCCAGCAGTTGGAACAGGGGGCGCGGTGGCTACACCTTC
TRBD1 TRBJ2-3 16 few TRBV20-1 CSAREKDRPSTDTQYF TGCAGTGCTAGAGAGAAGGACAGGCCTAGCACAGATACGCAGTATTTT
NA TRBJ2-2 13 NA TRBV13 CASKKGATGELFF TGTGCCAGCAAAAAAGGGGCGACGGGGGAGCTGTTTTTT
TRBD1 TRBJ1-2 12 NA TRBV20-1 CSASTGAAGYTF TGCAGTGCTAGCACAGGGGCGGCTGGCTACACCTTC
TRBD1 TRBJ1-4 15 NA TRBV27 CASSLWGQSYEKLFF TGTGCCAGCAGTTTATGGGGACAGAGTTATGAAAAACTGTTTTTT
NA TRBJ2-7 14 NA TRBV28 CASSFLSKRGEQYF TGTGCCAGCAGTTTTCTTTCCAAGCGAGGCGAGCAGTACTTC
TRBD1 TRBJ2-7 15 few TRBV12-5 CASGLVLGQVYEQYF TGTGCTAGTGGTTTGGTACTGGGACAGGTCTACGAGCAGTACTTC
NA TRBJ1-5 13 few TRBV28 CTIQPYSNQPQHF TGTACCATCCAGCCGTATAGCAATCAGCCCCAGCATTTT
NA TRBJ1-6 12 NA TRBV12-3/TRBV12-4 CASSWLHSPLHF TGTGCCAGCAGTTGGCTGCATTCACCCCTCCACTTT
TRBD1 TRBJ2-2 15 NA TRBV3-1 CASSQPGQGAWELFF TGTGCCAGCAGCCAGCCGGGACAGGGGGCCTGGGAGCTGTTTTTT
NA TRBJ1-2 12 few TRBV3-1 CASSSGGGSYTF TGTGCCAGCAGTTCCGGCGGGGGGAGCTACACCTTC
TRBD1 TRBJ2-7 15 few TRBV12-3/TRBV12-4 CASSTSGGVSSGQYF TGTGCCAGCAGTACATCAGGGGGCGTGAGCTCGGGGCAGTACTTC
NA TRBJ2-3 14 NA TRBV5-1 CASSGDARTDTQYF TGCGCCAGCAGCGGGGACGCCAGAACAGATACGCAGTATTTT
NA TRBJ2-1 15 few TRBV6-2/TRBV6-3 CASSLRDLLHNEQFF TGTGCCAGCAGTTTAAGGGACTTACTCCACAATGAGCAGTTCTTC
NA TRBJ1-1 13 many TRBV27 CASSLSRDTEAFF TGTGCCAGCAGTTTATCCAGGGACACTGAAGCTTTCTTT
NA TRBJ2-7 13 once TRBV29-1 CSALRDGSYEQYF TGCAGCGCCCTACGGGACGGCTCCTACGAGCAGTACTTC
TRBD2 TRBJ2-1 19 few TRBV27 CASSLWGLAGLSSYNEQFF TGTGCCAGCAGTTTATGGGGACTAGCGGGGCTAAGCTCCTACAATGAGCAGTTCTTC
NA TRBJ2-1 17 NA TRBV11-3 CASSLDLGGSFYNEQFF TGTGCCAGCAGCTTAGATCTGGGGGGATCATTTTACAATGAGCAGTTCTTC
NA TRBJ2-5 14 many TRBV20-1 CSASGSYLQETQYF TGCAGTGCTAGCGGCAGCTACCTCCAAGAGACCCAGTACTTC
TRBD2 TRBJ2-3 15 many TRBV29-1 CSVDSGGRSTDTQYF TGCAGCGTTGATTCCGGCGGGAGGAGCACAGATACGCAGTATTTT
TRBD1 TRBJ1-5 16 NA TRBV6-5 CASSSQGAGGNQPQHF TGTGCCAGCAGTTCACAGGGGGCCGGGGGCAATCAGCCCCAGCATTTT